This TCR beta chain was obtained from a study of preoperative IRX-2 immunotherapy in early breast cancer. Sequencing was performed with immunoSEQ multiplex PCR; in TCRdb, only in-frame clones are kept and a portion is missing. The sample holds approximately 27,000 clones; roughly four fifths are singletons and the top ten take roughly 1.3%. Specified treatment: preoperative locoregional IRX-2 cytokine immunotherapy. Samples came from a phase Ib trial of preoperative locoregional IRX-2 cytokine immunotherapy. Between the trimmed V and J ends, which lost 5 bases and 7 bases, there was a span of 9 bases. Germline V gives CDR1 MRHNA, CDR2 SNTAGT. CDR3 length: 12 residues.

The chain couples TRBV6-4 to TRBJ2-1, with D unclear. Sequencing was performed on lymph node tissue, taken after IRX-2 immunotherapy. This TCR was sampled from a human donor with breast cancer. The CDR3 DNA reads as TGTGCCAGCAGTTTTGGAGTTAATGAGCAGTTCTTC. It translates to CASSFGVNEQFF.